The rows below give T cell receptor beta chains drawn from one sample of a study of T cells expressing NK-cell markers. Reanalyzing the 5' RACE reads, TCRdb keeps one entry per CDR3 protein, without DNA. Its table lists 400,000 to 500,000 distinct CDR3 sequences. The sample comprised blood T cells: a sorted CD56 or NKG2C T cell subset, CD4+ or CD8+ T cells, or bulk PBMC T cells (not recorded which). The source of these receptors is a woman aged 18 to 75 in good health. The CDR3 runs from the conserved cysteine through the conserved F or W. Each record gives: CDR3 protein, V gene, J gene, clone size. Some rows mark clone size as missing; the rest say once, few, many or name a class of expanded clone.

CDR3aa: CATQTSRSITDTQYF; v_gene: TRBV11-2; j_gene: TRBJ2-3; abundance: NA
CDR3aa: CASSSGTGLYSGYTF; v_gene: TRBV6-5; j_gene: TRBJ1-2; abundance: NA
CDR3aa: CASSQTGDLHHTEAFF; v_gene: TRBV4-3; j_gene: TRBJ1-1; abundance: NA
CDR3aa: CASSLVVVTDTQYF; v_gene: TRBV7-9; j_gene: TRBJ2-3; abundance: NA
CDR3aa: CSARGTGSYEQYF; v_gene: TRBV20-1; j_gene: TRBJ2-7; abundance: NA
CDR3aa: CSARALTGLQPQHF; v_gene: TRBV20-1; j_gene: TRBJ1-5; abundance: NA
CDR3aa: CASSLRSSGGIGNEQFF; v_gene: TRBV7-9; j_gene: TRBJ2-1; abundance: NA
CDR3aa: CASSFDSWRGQETQYF; v_gene: TRBV5-6; j_gene: TRBJ2-5; abundance: NA
CDR3aa: CASSRAGWDEQFF; v_gene: TRBV12-3/TRBV12-4; j_gene: TRBJ2-1; abundance: NA
CDR3aa: CASTKEVRPEKLFF; v_gene: TRBV23-1; j_gene: TRBJ1-4; abundance: NA
CDR3aa: CASKSGTGQRVYF; v_gene: TRBV2; j_gene: TRBJ2-7; abundance: NA
CDR3aa: CASSLRDLSPLHF; v_gene: TRBV12-3/TRBV12-4; j_gene: TRBJ1-6; abundance: NA
CDR3aa: CASSQYRGLIGNGAEAFF; v_gene: TRBV23-1; j_gene: TRBJ1-1; abundance: NA
CDR3aa: CASSQDWGGTDTQYF; v_gene: TRBV3-1; j_gene: TRBJ2-3; abundance: NA
CDR3aa: CASSFILGQGAYNEQFF; v_gene: TRBV5-4; j_gene: TRBJ2-1; abundance: NA
CDR3aa: CASSPRQGQTQYF; v_gene: TRBV7-2; j_gene: TRBJ2-5; abundance: NA
CDR3aa: CASSPQGWDTQYF; v_gene: TRBV6-2/TRBV6-3; j_gene: TRBJ2-3; abundance: NA
CDR3aa: CASSSPRGGDTQYF; v_gene: TRBV7-2; j_gene: TRBJ2-3; abundance: NA
CDR3aa: CSVEDREVEQFF; v_gene: TRBV29-1; j_gene: TRBJ2-1; abundance: NA
CDR3aa: CSARLAGEGETQYF; v_gene: TRBV20-1; j_gene: TRBJ2-5; abundance: NA
CDR3aa: CASSGTGGAYEQYF; v_gene: TRBV7-9; j_gene: TRBJ2-7; abundance: NA
CDR3aa: CASSERGGGNEQFF; v_gene: TRBV6-4; j_gene: TRBJ2-1; abundance: NA
CDR3aa: CASSQEDRATQYF; v_gene: TRBV4-3; j_gene: TRBJ2-3; abundance: NA
CDR3aa: CASSPGQLGTGELFF; v_gene: TRBV18; j_gene: TRBJ2-2; abundance: NA
CDR3aa: CASSLDLMGNTEAFF; v_gene: TRBV5-1; j_gene: TRBJ1-1; abundance: NA
CDR3aa: CATSSGLAGAQNEQFF; v_gene: TRBV15; j_gene: TRBJ2-1; abundance: NA
CDR3aa: CATSDARVPYEQYF; v_gene: TRBV24-1; j_gene: TRBJ2-7; abundance: NA
CDR3aa: CASSRGAVGRGADTQYF; v_gene: TRBV12-3/TRBV12-4; j_gene: TRBJ2-3; abundance: NA
CDR3aa: CSARDRSGGRQFVYEQYF; v_gene: TRBV20-1; j_gene: TRBJ2-7; abundance: NA
CDR3aa: CASRDQTGQETQYF; v_gene: TRBV12-3/TRBV12-4; j_gene: TRBJ2-5; abundance: NA
CDR3aa: CASSQVGEQFF; v_gene: TRBV3-1; j_gene: TRBJ2-1; abundance: NA
CDR3aa: CATGNPPGDTQYF; v_gene: TRBV10-3; j_gene: TRBJ2-3; abundance: NA
CDR3aa: CASSYGVGITDTQYF; v_gene: TRBV6-5; j_gene: TRBJ2-3; abundance: NA
CDR3aa: CASSTGARYEQYF; v_gene: TRBV19; j_gene: TRBJ2-7; abundance: NA
CDR3aa: CSALQGAGGYTF; v_gene: TRBV20-1; j_gene: TRBJ1-2; abundance: NA
CDR3aa: CASSWGGPSYEQYF; v_gene: TRBV28; j_gene: TRBJ2-7; abundance: NA
CDR3aa: CASSPPAGPDTQYF; v_gene: TRBV7-9; j_gene: TRBJ2-3; abundance: NA
CDR3aa: CSAGTPTNEKLFF; v_gene: TRBV20-1; j_gene: TRBJ1-4; abundance: NA
CDR3aa: CASSPRTSGADTQYF; v_gene: TRBV12-3/TRBV12-4; j_gene: TRBJ2-3; abundance: medium-sized
CDR3aa: CASGWAGSSYNEQFF; v_gene: TRBV28; j_gene: TRBJ2-1; abundance: NA
CDR3aa: CASSLFPGRDSPLHF; v_gene: TRBV12-3/TRBV12-4; j_gene: TRBJ1-6; abundance: NA
CDR3aa: CASSNRGLETQYF; v_gene: TRBV28; j_gene: TRBJ2-5; abundance: NA
CDR3aa: CASSADDGSYNEQFF; v_gene: TRBV6-1; j_gene: TRBJ2-1; abundance: NA
CDR3aa: CASSQDRRYEQYF; v_gene: TRBV4-3; j_gene: TRBJ2-7; abundance: NA
CDR3aa: CSASSLVGFPYEQYF; v_gene: TRBV20-1; j_gene: TRBJ2-7; abundance: NA
CDR3aa: CSARDFEAGGNSPLHF; v_gene: TRBV20-1; j_gene: TRBJ1-6; abundance: NA
CDR3aa: CASSSSIGSGLPGPQHF; v_gene: TRBV7-9; j_gene: TRBJ1-5; abundance: NA
CDR3aa: CASSDPRLAGGFTNTQYF; v_gene: TRBV25-1; j_gene: TRBJ2-3; abundance: NA
CDR3aa: CSARTSASYEQYF; v_gene: TRBV20-1; j_gene: TRBJ2-7; abundance: NA
CDR3aa: CSVATQGSYNEQFF; v_gene: TRBV29-1; j_gene: TRBJ2-1; abundance: NA
CDR3aa: CAWADRSTEAFF; v_gene: TRBV30; j_gene: TRBJ1-1; abundance: NA
CDR3aa: CATMYGGRPHNEQFF; v_gene: TRBV15; j_gene: TRBJ2-1; abundance: NA
CDR3aa: CASSLDPLAGRTDTQYF; v_gene: TRBV11-2; j_gene: TRBJ2-3; abundance: NA
CDR3aa: CASRRPGLSSTDTQYF; v_gene: TRBV12-3/TRBV12-4; j_gene: TRBJ2-3; abundance: NA